The clone carrying this T cell receptor beta chain has only a few counts. This record comes from a study of regulatory T cells in long-lasting Graves disease. CDR1 and CDR2 (germline): MDHEN, SYDVKM. The CDR3 is 12 amino acids. Trimming pared 6 bases from V and 2 bases from J, leaving 8 bases between. Noted time point: newly diagnosed GD, antithyroid drugs for less than 3 months. From PBMCs, RNA was extracted and then used to make the TCR library. CDR3 regions were amplified by Arm-PCR using iRepertoire HTBI primers to build TCR beta libraries. TCRdb independently ran MiXCR on the multiplex PCR reads; one entry per CDR3 protein. The sample holds about 620,000 distinct CDR3 sequences, roughly 16% seen once. This same sample was also taken into another study, of T cells in Graves' hyperthyroidism and ophthalmopathy.

This chain uses TRBV28 with TRBJ2-7; perhaps TRBD1 as D (6 bases). This TCR came from a woman aged 25-40 years with Graves disease. The material was peripheral blood mononuclear cells (PBMCs), obtained at new diagnosis, from a patient treated with antithyroid drugs. The CDR3: CASSNRAYEQYF. CDR3 nucleotides: TGTGCCAGCAGCAACAGGGCCTACGAGCAGTACTTC.